These 8 T cell receptor beta chains share one sample of origin, sequenced in a study of T cells in Graves' hyperthyroidism and ophthalmopathy. From RNA transcripts, TCR beta CDR3 regions were amplified. Initially, a first-round RT-PCR of the TCR CDR3 employed the HTBI primer set. TCRdb passed the multiplex PCR reads through MiXCR, listing each CDR3 protein once. Here the sample spans approximately 300,000 distinct CDR3 sequences, 15% to 20% being singletons. Sample: blood. Every receptor here comes from a man aged 50 to 60 with Graves' ophthalmopathy.

As concerns this clonotype: As the CDR3 is not closed by the conserved phenylalanine or tryptophan, this likely results from a read error. This chain links TRBV7-3 with TRBJ2-5; 7 bases align to TRBD2. CDR3 length equals 15 residues. CDR1 is SGHTA, CDR2 FQGTGA, per germline. V was clipped by 5 bases and J by 4 bases; unmatched bases: 10. In DNA form, the CDR3 reads TGTGCCAGCAGCCTCCGGAGCGGGGCCATAGAGACCCAGTACGTC. Translation: CASSLRSGAIETQYV.

This clonotype was counted at least ten times. V and J are TRBV7-2 and TRBJ2-3, with D possibly matching TRBD2 (6 bases). Germline V CDR1 and CDR2: SGHTA, FQGNSA. Trimming shortened V by 5 bases and J by 7 bases, and 13 bases separated the two germline ends. The CDR3 has 13 residues. CDR3 sequence: CASSPGTGNTQYF. The CDR3 DNA reads TGTGCCAGCAGCCCGGGGACTGGGAATACGCAGTATTTT.

This clonotype was recorded many times. The V gene is TRBV20-1, the J gene TRBJ1-6, with TRBD1 matching 8 bases. The germline gives CDR1 DFQATT, CDR2 SNEGSKA (reference sequence). J was trimmed by 7 bases and V by 3 bases; bases with no gene match: 2. This CDR3 has 13 residues. The CDR3 DNA reads as TGCAGTGCTAGTCAGGGGGCAAATTCACCCCTCCACTTT. Its protein product is CSASQGANSPLHF.

This clonotype was observed at least ten times. This chain connects TRBV28 to TRBJ2-7, with D unclear. The CDR3 spans 11 residues. Trimming left V 3 bases short and J 5 bases short, with 5 bases between. Germline CDR1 and CDR2: MDHEN and SYDVKM. CDR3 loop: CASSFFDEQYF. The CDR3, as DNA: TGTGCCAGCAGTTTCTTCGACGAGCAGTACTTC.

J is TRBJ1-2 and V is TRBV3-1; 7 nucleotides match TRBD1. This CDR3 comprises 13 residues. The germline V gene encodes CDR1 LGHDT and CDR2 YNNKEL (reference sequence). Unmatched junction bases numbered 7, after V lost 4 bases and J lost 8 bases. The CDR3 reads CASSPRQGWGYTF. In nucleotides, the CDR3 is TGTGCCAGCAGCCCCCGACAGGGTTGGGGCTACACCTTC.

The CDR3, as DNA: TGTGCCACCAGTCGCGGGGGCGCTTCCACTGAAGCTTTCTTT. This gives the protein CATSRGGASTEAFF. The gene calls are TRBV24-1 and TRBJ1-1, with D tentatively TRBD1 (6 bases). CDR1 and CDR2 (germline): KGHDR, SFDVKD. V lost 6 bases to trimming and J lost 4 bases, with 14 bases between them. There are 14 residues in the CDR3.

The chain links TRBV29-1 to TRBJ2-7, with D possibly being TRBD1 (6 bases). The CDR3 has 15 residues. V was pared by 4 bases and J by 2 bases, with 18 bases between. Germline-derived CDR1 and CDR2 are SQVTM and ANQGSEA. CDR3 bases: TGCAGCGTTGTTGACCCGACAGGATATACCTACGAGCAGTACTTC. Protein: CSVVDPTGYTYEQYF.

A few counts support this clonotype. The chain has TRBV15 and TRBJ1-4; 7 nucleotides match TRBD1. The CDR3 extends over 16 amino acids. V lost 3 bases to trimming and J lost 6 bases; unmatched junction nucleotides: 10. Germline V gene lookup returns CDR1 LNHNV and CDR2 YYDKDF (reference sequence). The CDR3 here is CATSSPDRVAHEKLFF. CDR3 DNA: TGTGCCACCAGCAGTCCAGACAGGGTTGCCCATGAAAAACTGTTTTTT.